This T cell receptor beta chain was documented in a study of control samples from healthy donors and cancer patients. The CDR3 sequence is 14 residues long. CDR1 is SGHTA, CDR2 FQGNSA, per germline. Deletions cut 5 bases from V and 6 bases from J, with 16 bases between. Sequencing was performed with immunoSEQ multiplex PCR; in TCRdb, only in-frame clones are kept and a portion is missing. Of about 69,000 clones in the sample, roughly 91% were seen once. The chain carries TRBV7-2 and TRBJ2-5; D ambiguous. The sequenced sample was PBMCs. This TCR came from a man between 60 and 75 years old with lung cancer. The CDR3 DNA is TGTGCCAGCAGCCCCCAAGGCACCCTTAAGACCCAGTACTTC. Translation gives CASSPQGTLKTQYF.